Here is one T cell receptor (beta chain) with its context. The target antigen is unknown. The data were obtained in a study of T cells expressing NK-cell markers. The CDR3 contains 13 residues. Germline V gene sequence: CDR1 MNHEY, CDR2 SMNVEV (reference sequence). UMI-tagged 5'RACE template switching yielded the TCR beta cDNA. TCRdb reprocessed the 5' RACE reads and reports one entry per CDR3 protein, with no DNA. The sample is made up of some 500,000 distinct CDR3 sequences, and the top ten hold 1.4% of it. Study-wide points: Six or seven donors carried dominant NKG2C+ clonotypes that made up about 1.0-7.5% of their CD8+ T cells.

V and J are TRBV27 and TRBJ1-1; lacking DNA, the TRBD1 call made by TCRdb goes unchecked. This receptor was taken from a woman aged 50 to 60 in good health. Sequencing was carried out using blood T cells: a sorted CD56 or NKG2C T cell subset, CD4+ or CD8+ T cells, or bulk PBMC T cells (not recorded which). The CDR3 reads CASSLDPGTKAFF.